This entry lists 23 T cell receptor beta chains sequenced from one sample in a study of tumor-infiltrating lymphocytes in primary liver carcinoma. The study co-extracted DNA and RNA from about 19-30 mg of unsorted bulk tissue. Starting material of 450 to 500 ng total RNA yielded TCR beta cDNA via a constant-region primer. Three rounds of nested multiplex PCR with slightly modified ARM-PCR produced TCR beta libraries. TRBV1-TRBV30 forward primers and a C-beta reverse primer were used in the first two PCR rounds, which each ran for approximately 11 cycles. One entry per CDR3 protein results from TCRdb running MiXCR on the multiplex PCR reads. This table holds about 120,000 distinct CDR3 sequences, around 70% found once. The sample comprised tumor-adjacent normal liver tissue. Receptors originate from a woman aged 60 to 75 with primary liver carcinoma and hepatitis B virus infection.

In the case of this clonotype: This may be a read error, as it is one base from a much larger clone. This chain uses TRBV6-2 or TRBV6-3 with TRBJ1-1, with D hard to call. The germline gives CDR1 MNHEY, CDR2 SVGEGT. This CDR3 has 13 residues. CDR3 residues: CASSLNGLTETFF. The CDR3 DNA follows: TGTGCCAGCAGCCTCAATGGGCTGACTGAAACTTTCTTT.

For this clonotype: The final CDR3 position lacks the conserved phenylalanine or tryptophan, pointing to a likely read error. V and J are TRBV11-2 and TRBJ2-3, with 7 bases that match TRBD2. This CDR3 has 16 residues. From germline, CDR1 is SGHAT and CDR2 FQNNGV. DNA for the CDR3: TGTGCCTGCAGCCGCGGGACTACTCGCGGCACAGGTACGCAGTATTCT. This sequence encodes CACSRGTTRGTGTQYS.

A word on this clonotype: At one boundary the junction diverges from the germline segment, which might be a read error. This chain uses TRBV4-1 with TRBJ1-2; no firm D call. The CDR3 has 17 residues. Germline assignment: CDR1 MGHRA and CDR2 YSYEKL. The CDR3 loop is CVSSQLRLVLVVGGYTF. The CDR3 nucleotides are TGCGTCAGCAGCCAGTTGCGGTTGGTCCTAGTCGTGGGGGGCTACACCTTC.

A note on this clonotype: Relative to the germline gene, one junction end is altered; a read error may explain this. The genes are TRBV29-1 and TRBJ2-1; weak D call: TRBD2 (6 bases). Germline values: CDR1 SQVTM, CDR2 ANQGSEA. The CDR3 has 18 residues. CDR3 protein: CCVEGDSESGPGYNELFF. The CDR3 region has the DNA TGCTGCGTTGAAGGGGACTCGGAGTCGGGTCCGGGCTACAATGAGCTGTTCTTC.

The sample holds many counts of this clonotype. The chain is built from TRBV28 and TRBJ1-2; the D is unclear. There are 13 residues in the CDR3. Trimming took off 6 bases at V and 6 bases at J, with 14 bases between the two ends. Germline CDR1 reads MDHEN; CDR2 reads SYDVKM. CDR3: CASSLTQSDGYTF. CDR3 DNA: TGTGCCAGCAGCCTAACACAGTCGGATGGCTACACCTTC.

On this clonotype itself: A clone one base away is much larger, so this may be a read error. J is TRBJ1-2 and V is TRBV20-1, with D possibly TRBD1 on 6 matching bases. V lost 5 bases and J lost 1, with 17 bases in between. CDR1 DFQATT and CDR2 SNEGSKA come from the germline V gene (reference sequence). The CDR3 extends over 15 amino acids. This chain's CDR3 is CSAAEVRGHNYGYTF. CDR3 sequence (DNA): TGCAGTGCTGCGGAGGTCAGGGGCCATAACTATGGCTACACCTTC.

V gene TRBV2 combines with J gene TRBJ1-5, with unresolved D. The germline V gene encodes CDR1 SNHLY and CDR2 FYNNEI. With 3 bases removed from V and 8 bases from J, the gap between germline ends came to 17 bases. The CDR3 is made up of 15 amino acids. The CDR3 loop reads CASSDLTVAIKPQHF. In nucleotides, the CDR3 is TGTGCCAGCAGTGACCTTACTGTAGCAATCAAGCCCCAGCATTTT.

A note on this clonotype: This could be a read error, since a much larger clone is one nucleotide away. The chain links TRBV28 to TRBJ2-3; 10 nucleotides line up with TRBD2. The CDR3 contains 18 residues. CDR1 and CDR2 (germline): MDHEN, SYDVKM. CDR3 residues: CASRLSPPSGSVTDTQYF. The CDR3 DNA follows: TGTGCCAGCAGATTATCCCCTCCTAGCGGGAGCGTCACAGATACGCAGTATTTT. The complete variable domain, with remaining parts taken from reference TRBV28 and TRBJ2-3, reads DVKVTQSSRYLVKRTGEKVFLECVQDMDHENMFWYRQDPGLGLRLIYFSYDVKMKEKGDIPEGYSVSREKKERFSLILESASTNQTSMYLCASRLSPPSGSVTDTQYFGPGTRLTVL.

In this sample, this clonotype turned up many times. V and J are TRBV5-6 and TRBJ2-2; a weak D match, TRBD1 (6 bases). V was cut by 4 bases and J by 0 bases, with 13 bases left in between. The CDR3 consists of 16 residues. CDR1 SGHDT and CDR2 YYEEEE come from the germline V gene. The CDR3 bases are TGTGCCAGCAGCCGTGGGGGCATAACGAACACCGGGGAGCTGTTTTTT. It translates to CASSRGGITNTGELFF.

With regard to this clonotype: The junction differs from germline at one of its ends, possibly a read error. This chain joins TRBV12-3 or TRBV12-4 and TRBJ2-3; 7 nucleotides line up with TRBD2. The CDR3 sequence is 15 residues long. In DNA form, the CDR3 reads TGTGCCAGCATCTCTGGGGGACTAACCACAGATACGCAATATTTT. Protein product: CASISGGLTTDTQYF.

As for this clonotype: At one end, the junction sequence differs from germline, possibly due to a read error. The rearrangement joins TRBV14 to TRBJ1-5, with D tentatively TRBD1 (6 bases). From germline, CDR1 is SGHDN and CDR2 FVKESK. CDR3 length: 17 residues. The CDR3 sequence is CASNQDFRVQGRQPQHF. Here the CDR3 DNA reads TGTGCCAGCAACCAAGACTTTCGGGTACAGGGCCGTCAACCCCAGCATTTT.

There are many counts of this clonotype. The rearrangement joins TRBV30 to TRBJ2-7, with a tentative D call TRBD2 (6 bases). Deletions cut 2 bases from V and 5 bases from J, with 7 bases between. The CDR3 contains 11 residues. Germline V lookup: CDR1 GTSNPN, CDR2 SVGIG (reference sequence). The CDR3 here is CAWSWGDEQYF. The CDR3, as DNA: TGTGCCTGGAGTTGGGGGGACGAGCAGTACTTC.

On this clonotype itself: One end of the junction does not line up with germline, which may come from a read error. This sequence joins TRBV6-6 and TRBJ2-7; TRBD1 matches at 9 bases. In germline, CDR1 is MNHNY, CDR2 SVGAGI (reference sequence). The CDR3 loop spans 15 amino acids. The CDR3 is CASSSFGQGRGEQHF. DNA for the CDR3: TGTGCCAGCAGCTCCTTCGGACAGGGGAGGGGAGAGCAGCACTTC.

On this clonotype itself: The missing conserved phenylalanine or tryptophan at the end of this CDR3 makes a read error likely. The chain has TRBV7-9 and TRBJ2-2; D possibly corresponds to TRBD2 (5 bases). V gave up 9 bases and J gave up 0 bases, with 20 bases separating them. CDR3 length: 17 residues. Germline CDR1 is SEHNR and CDR2 is FQNEAQ (reference sequence). For the CDR3, the DNA is TGTGCCAGTAGCCCCACGCCGGGGAGAGCGAACACCGGGGAGCTGTTTTAT. Translation gives CASSPTPGRANTGELFY.

In this sample, this clonotype turned up a few times. This chain's CDR3 is CASRVDQGYQPQHF. The CDR3 bases are TGTGCCAGCAGGGTTGATCAGGGATATCAGCCCCAGCATTTT. The chain recombines TRBV2 with TRBJ1-5; tentatively, D is TRBD1 (5 bases). Germline CDR1 is SNHLY and CDR2 is FYNNEI. V was clipped by 6 bases and J by 5 bases, with 14 bases between them. The CDR3 sequence is 14 residues long.

Worth noting for this clonotype: The final CDR3 position lacks the conserved phenylalanine or tryptophan, pointing to a likely read error. V gene TRBV6-6 combines with J gene TRBJ2-7; a weak D match, TRBD2 (5 bases). The CDR3 spans 13 residues. The germline V gene has CDR1 MNHNY and CDR2 SVGAGI (reference sequence). V was cut by 7 bases and J by 5 bases, with 15 bases left in between. CDR3 nucleotide sequence: TGTGCCAGCACCCTAGAGCGCGGGCACGAGCAGTACTAC. This codes for CASTLERGHEQYY.

This clonotype was picked up many times. V usage is TRBV30 and J usage is TRBJ2-3; 8 bases are a match to TRBD2. The germline V gene has CDR1 GTSNPN and CDR2 SVGIG (reference sequence). This CDR3 is 14 amino acids long. J gave up 4 bases and V 5 bases, and 8 bases lay outside the gene matches. CDR3 sequence reads: CAWAPTSVADTQYF. The CDR3 region has the DNA TGTGCCTGGGCCCCGACTAGCGTGGCAGATACGCAGTATTTT.

This clonotype occurred many times. The chain carries TRBV29-1 and TRBJ2-7, with 7 positions matching TRBD1. The V segment lost 6 bases and the J segment 3 bases; nucleotides outside the gene matches: 5. The CDR3 loop spans 12 amino acids. Germline CDR1 is SQVTM and CDR2 is ANQGSEA. This CDR3 reads CSVMGDSYEQYF. CDR3 coding DNA: TGCAGCGTGATGGGGGACAGCTACGAGCAGTACTTC.

This clonotype occurred a few times. Mismatch with germline at one junction end may stem from a read error. J is TRBJ2-3 and V is TRBV5-4, with 10 bases that match TRBD2. The CDR3 consists of 16 residues. Germline V gene sequence: CDR1 SGHNT, CDR2 YYREEE (reference sequence). CDR3 nucleotides: TGTGCCAGCAGCCTGAGCGGGAGGGGTGAGACAGATATGCAGTATTTT. Translation: CASSLSGRGETDMQYF. Using reference TRBV5-4 and TRBJ2-3 for the parts outside the CDR3, the full variable domain is ETGVTQSPTHLIKTRGQQVTLRCSSQSGHNTVSWYQQALGQGPQFIFQYYREEENGRGNFPPRFSGLQFPNYSSELNVNALELDDSALYLCASSLSGRGETDMQYFGPGTRLTVL.

In the case of this clonotype: The final CDR3 position lacks the conserved phenylalanine or tryptophan, pointing to a likely read error. The V and J genes are TRBV11-2 and TRBJ2-1; possibly TRBD1 for D (5 bases). The CDR3 runs 16 residues. Germline CDR1 reads SGHAT; CDR2 reads FQNNGV. The CDR3 nucleotides read TGTGCCAGTAGCTTAGATCTGACGGGTAGGGGCGATGAGCAGTTCCTC. This translates into CASSLDLTGRGDEQFL.

The chain employs TRBV12-3 or TRBV12-4 and TRBJ1-1; D remains unclear. V lost 2 bases and J lost 1, with 8 bases in between. CDR3 length: 14 residues. The CDR3 region is CASSLRKPNTEAFF. In nucleotides, the CDR3 is TGTGCCAGCAGTTTAAGGAAGCCGAACACTGAAGCTTTCTTT.

In this sample, this clonotype turned up many times. The CDR3 is CASSYILNTGELFF. In DNA form, the CDR3 reads TGTGCCAGCAGTTACATATTGAACACCGGGGAGCTGTTTTTT. The rearrangement joins TRBV7-8 to TRBJ2-2; D gene ambiguous. The germline V gene has CDR1 SGHVS and CDR2 FQNEAQ. V lost 6 bases to trimming and J lost 1 base, with 9 bases between them. This CDR3 region has 14 residues.

For this clonotype: A junction boundary mismatches the germline segment, possibly from a read error. The chain links TRBV5-4 to TRBJ2-6, with TRBD1 as a possible D gene (5 bases). The CDR3 length is 15 residues. Germline V gives CDR1 SGHNT, CDR2 YYREEE (reference sequence). CDR3 sequence: CVSSLVYSGASVLTF. Here the CDR3 DNA reads TGTGTCAGCAGCTTGGTTTACTCTGGGGCCAGCGTCCTGACTTTC.